This section outlines one TCR beta chain sequence together with its context. The antigen is not known. Clones were read by immunoSEQ multiplex PCR, and TCRdb kept only the in-frame ones, dropping some. The data contain approximately 150,000 clones, around 90% of them seen just once; the ten biggest clones take up roughly 4.6%. The data stem from a study of T cell responses to AZD1222 COVID-19 vaccine. The study, taken as a whole, reports: Repertoires were collected only later (after the peak T cell response had occurred). Spike-specific TCR breadth and depth rose after two AZD1222 doses. Along spike, vaccine-associated CD4 TCRs were found throughout, with dominance at 160-218 and 743-854.

Trimming removed 0 bases from V and 3 bases from J, with 12 bases in between. Germline V CDR1 and CDR2: GTSNPN, SVGIG (reference sequence). This CDR3 contains 14 residues. The receptor's source is an adult in good health. Sample: peripheral blood, taken on day 0 of AZD1222 vaccination. The rearrangement links TRBV30 to TRBJ2-7, with D possibly TRBD1 on 5 matching bases. The DNA for the CDR3 is TGTGCCTGGAGTGTACGTTCAGGGCTCTACGAGCAGTACTTC. Encoded protein: CAWSVRSGLYEQYF. Together with reference TRBV30 and TRBJ2-7, the CDR3 gives the full variable domain: SQTIHQWPATLVQPVGSPLSLECTVEGTSNPNLYWYRQAAGRGLQLLFYSVGIGQISSEVPQNLSASRPQDRQFILSSKKLLLSDSGFYLCAWSVRSGLYEQYFGPGTRLTVT.